The 10 T cell receptor beta chains in this list originate from one sample, sequenced in a study of vaccination and CD4 T cells after COVID-19. This sample's treatment: approximately 10-day PBMC culture with coronavirus spike peptide pools or control peptides (ViraFEST assay). What these receptors recognize is not known. The Oncomine TCR Beta short-read assay sequenced DNA from cultured CD4+ T cells. TCRdb itself ran the PCR reads through MiXCR, one entry per CDR3 protein. The data contain 2,700 or so distinct CDR3 sequences, 28% of them singletons. The material sequenced was CD4+ T cells from blood, cultured in vitro, taken after SARS-CoV-2 vaccination. The receptors were gathered from a human donor who had recovered from COVID-19.

This clonotype qualifies as medium-sized. The rearrangement links TRBV20-1 to TRBJ1-2; TRBD1 matches at 7 bases. Germline CDR1 reads DFQATT; CDR2 reads SNEGSKA (reference sequence). The junction had 4 bases not matched to a gene; V was cut back by 3 bases and J by 3 bases. The CDR3 loop spans 13 amino acids. The CDR3 spells CSASRQGDYGYTF. In nucleotides, the CDR3 is TGCAGTGCTAGCCGACAGGGAGACTATGGCTACACCTTC.

This clonotype was detected a few times. The chain uses TRBV5-6 and TRBJ1-2; the D gene is possibly TRBD1 (5 bases). Trimming took off 0 bases at V and 7 bases at J, with 10 bases between the two ends. The CDR3 consists of 13 residues. CDR1 SGHDT and CDR2 YYEEEE come from the germline V gene. The CDR3 DNA is TGTGCCAGCAGCTTGGTCGGGGGTACTGGCTACACCTTC. The encoded protein is CASSLVGGTGYTF.

The chain links TRBV7-9 to TRBJ2-3; no clear D. CDR1 is SEHNR, CDR2 FQNEAQ, per germline (reference sequence). The CDR3 runs to 12 residues. The germline V and J ends were trimmed by 6 bases and 6 bases, with 10 bases remaining between them. CDR3: CASRPTSDTQYF. As DNA, the CDR3 is TGTGCCAGCAGGCCGACGTCTGATACGCAGTATTTT.

Only a few counts were recorded for this clonotype. The J gene is TRBJ2-7, the V gene TRBV12-3 or TRBV12-4; weak D call: TRBD1 (6 bases). V was trimmed by 4 bases and J by 9 bases, leaving 19 bases between them. The CDR3 sequence is 14 residues long. CDR3 in amino acids: CASSWSGHLSGQYF. The CDR3 DNA is TGTGCCAGCAGTTGGTCGGGACACTTATCGGGGCAGTACTTC.

The V gene is TRBV27, the J gene TRBJ1-6; D call uncertain. The ends were cut back, 2 bases at V and 10 bases at J, with 12 bases in the middle. Germline V CDR1 and CDR2: MNHEY, SMNVEV (reference sequence). The CDR3 sequence is 14 residues long. CDR3 nucleotides: TGTGCCAGCAGTTTAGACCCCGCGGGGTCACCCCTCCACTTT. Amino acids: CASSLDPAGSPLHF.

The rearrangement uses TRBV7-9 and TRBJ1-3, with a tentative D call TRBD1 (6 bases). V was shortened by 5 bases and J by 2 bases, with 13 bases between the two germline ends. The germline CDR1 and CDR2 sequences are SEHNR and FQNEAQ (reference sequence). The CDR3 totals 15 residues. The CDR3 sequence is CASSNYREPGNTIYF. CDR3 bases: TGTGCCAGCAGCAACTACAGGGAACCTGGAAACACCATATATTTT.

This chain links TRBV6-1 with TRBJ1-6; D is possibly TRBD1 (6 bases). V lost 6 bases, J lost 3 bases, and 21 bases lay in between. The CDR3 runs to 18 residues. The germline CDR1 and CDR2 sequences are MNHNS and SASEGT. CDR3 residues: CASSYKAGARIYNSPLHF. In DNA, the CDR3 is TGTGCCAGCAGCTATAAGGCAGGGGCACGGATCTATAATTCACCCCTCCACTTT.

The chain couples TRBV11-2 to TRBJ1-2, with TRBD1 identical over 10 bases. With 4 bases clipped from V and 4 bases from J, the junction kept 6 bases outside the gene matches. CDR1 SGHAT and CDR2 FQNNGV come from the germline V gene. The CDR3 loop spans 15 amino acids. Here the CDR3 DNA reads TGTGCCAGCAGCTCCCGACAGGGGGCTATCTATGGCTACACCTTC. Its translation: CASSSRQGAIYGYTF.

This clonotype was observed a few times. The CDR3 region has the DNA TGTGCCAGCAGTTGGCCGGGGCAGCCCCAGCATTTT. It codes for CASSWPGQPQHF. The V gene is TRBV28, the J gene TRBJ1-5; D remains unclear. Looked up from germline, CDR1 is MDHEN and CDR2 is SYDVKM. Trimming took off 4 bases at V and 7 bases at J, with 8 bases between the two ends. CDR3 length: 12 residues.

The V call is TRBV7-9, the J call TRBJ2-1, with 7 bases aligning to TRBD1. The CDR3 covers 10 residues. V was pared by 6 bases and J by 13 bases, with 3 bases of the junction left unmatched. CDR1 is SEHNR, CDR2 FQNEAQ, per germline (reference sequence). CDR3 DNA: TGTGCCAGCAGGGGACAGCTACAGTTCTTC. Its translation is CASRGQLQFF.